The 21 T cell receptor beta chains given below trace back to one sample, sequenced in a study of blood T cell repertoires in COVID-19. Profiling relied on immunoSEQ multiplex PCR, and the TCRdb table lists in-frame clones only, not all of them. The data contain roughly 240,000 clones, approximately 88% of them singletons. Source material: PBMCs or T cells enriched from blood (not recorded which). These receptors all stem from a woman in her forties with acute COVID-19.

V gene TRBV29-1 combines with J gene TRBJ2-2; TRBD2 is a possible D gene (6 bases). Germline CDR1 reads SQVTM; CDR2 reads ANQGSEA. The CDR3 consists of 13 residues. V lost 0 bases and J 6 bases, leaving 8 bases between the germline ends. The CDR3 sequence: CSVEEGGSGELFF. The DNA for the CDR3 is TGCAGCGTTGAAGAGGGGGGATCCGGGGAGCTGTTTTTT.

V gene TRBV5-1 combines with J gene TRBJ2-3, with 13 positions matching TRBD2. The germline V gene has CDR1 SGHRS and CDR2 YFSETQ. After removal of 0 bases from V and 2 bases from J, the junction contained 9 bases not matched to a gene. The CDR3 spans 19 residues. DNA of the CDR3: TGCGCCAGCAGCTTGGCCGCGACTAGCGGGAGGTGGGTCACAGATACGCAGTATTTT. Translating it yields CASSLAATSGRWVTDTQYF.

The rearrangement uses TRBV7-8 and TRBJ1-3, with D hard to call. Per the germline V gene, CDR1 is SGHVS and CDR2 is FQNEAQ. The CDR3 runs to 16 residues. The V gene lost 5 bases and the J gene lost 0 bases, with 14 bases spanning the gap. The CDR3 sequence is CASSLHPGSSGNTIYF. The CDR3 DNA sequence: TGTGCCAGCAGCCTTCATCCGGGAAGCTCTGGAAACACCATATATTTT.

The J gene is TRBJ1-3, the V gene TRBV9; no reliable D call. Trimming took off 3 bases at V and 3 bases at J, with 13 bases between the two ends. The V gene's germline CDR1 is SGDLS and CDR2 YYNGEE. The CDR3 length is 15 residues. CDR3 residues: CASSAHLPLGNTIYF. The DNA of the CDR3 is TGTGCCAGCAGCGCACACCTTCCTCTTGGAAACACCATATATTTT.

This rearrangement joins TRBV7-9 to TRBJ2-5; D might be TRBD2 (6 bases). The CDR3 length is 14 residues. The V gene lost 1 base and the J gene lost 5 bases, with 11 bases spanning the gap. Per germline, CDR1 SEHNR and CDR2 FQNEAQ (reference sequence). The CDR3 nucleotides are TGTGCCAGCAGCTTAGGCGGGATGGGGGAGACCCAGTACTTC. Translation gives CASSLGGMGETQYF.

The gene calls are TRBV7-2 and TRBJ1-2; TRBD1 might be the D (5 bases). The germline V gene has CDR1 SGHTA and CDR2 FQGNSA. V lost 3 bases and J lost 4, with 9 bases in between. This CDR3 region has 13 residues. CDR3 sequence reads: CASSFDRTYGYTF. In nucleotides, the CDR3 is TGTGCCAGCAGCTTTGACAGAACCTATGGCTACACCTTC.

The V call is TRBV9, the J call TRBJ1-2; 8 nucleotides align to TRBD1. J was trimmed by 5 bases and V by 0 bases; bases with no gene match: 6. This CDR3 comprises 15 residues. Germline loops: CDR1 SGDLS, CDR2 YYNGEE. CDR3 protein: CASSVGLGQEYGYTF. The CDR3 nucleotides read TGTGCCAGCAGCGTAGGGCTGGGACAGGAATATGGCTACACCTTC. Together with reference TRBV9 and TRBJ1-2, the CDR3 gives the full variable domain: DSGVTQTPKHLITATGQRVTLRCSPRSGDLSVYWYQQSLDQGLQFLIQYYNGEERAKGNILERFSAQQFPDLHSELNLSSLELGDSALYFCASSVGLGQEYGYTFGSGTRLTVV.

This clone was counted a single time. V gene TRBV5-1 combines with J gene TRBJ2-3; TRBD2 aligns across 7 bases. This CDR3 is built from 15 residues. Germline lookup yields CDR1 SGHRS and CDR2 YFSETQ. V was clipped by 0 bases and J by 4 bases; unmatched bases: 5. CDR3 nucleotide sequence: TGCGCCAGCAGCTTGGAAGGGCGGGAGCCAGATACGCAGTATTTT. It codes for CASSLEGREPDTQYF.

V is TRBV6-2 or TRBV6-3 and J is TRBJ2-1; 11 bases agree with TRBD2. CDR1 MNHEY and CDR2 SVGEGT come from the germline V gene. The CDR3 totals 18 residues. J lost 4 bases, V lost 6 bases, and 14 bases had no gene match. For the CDR3, the DNA is TGTGCCAGCAGCGTCTTGGTTGGGACTAGCGGAAGATACAATGAGCAGTTCTTC. Its translation: CASSVLVGTSGRYNEQFF.

The chain joins TRBV6-5 to TRBJ1-1, with D possibly being TRBD1 (6 bases). The CDR3 extends over 15 amino acids. CDR1 is MNHEY and CDR2 is SVGAGI in the germline V gene. V was shortened by 0 bases and J by 5 bases, with 13 bases between the two germline ends. The CDR3: CASSYSGHYRTEAFF. The CDR3 region has the DNA TGTGCCAGCAGTTACTCGGGACACTATCGGACTGAAGCTTTCTTT.

CDR3 residues: CATSRGDSLYEQYV. Written as DNA, the CDR3 is TGTGCCACCAGCAGAGGAGACAGTCTCTACGAGCAGTACGTC. This sequence joins TRBV15 and TRBJ2-7; perhaps TRBD1 as D (5 bases). Trimming stripped 1 base from V and 3 bases from J, with 10 bases between. Germline V lookup: CDR1 LNHNV, CDR2 YYDKDF (reference sequence). The CDR3 sequence is 14 residues long.

This clone has just a few counts. The chain recombines TRBV7-8 with TRBJ2-1; 10 positions agree with TRBD2. CDR3 size: 15 residues. V shed 6 bases and J 5 bases; nucleotides not matched to a gene: 7. Germline V gene lookup returns CDR1 SGHVS and CDR2 FQNEAQ. This CDR3 is CASRELAGSNNEQFF. CDR3 coding DNA: TGTGCCAGCAGGGAACTAGCGGGATCTAACAATGAGCAGTTCTTC. The variable domain in full, completed from reference TRBV7-8 and TRBJ2-1, reads GAGVSQSPRYKVAKRGQDVALRCDPISGHVSLFWYQQALGQGPEFLTYFQNEAQLDKSGLPSDRFFAERPEGSVSTLKIQRTQQEDSAVYLCASRELAGSNNEQFFGPGTRLTVL.

CDR3 sequence (DNA): TGTGCCAGCTCACCAGGGACACAAGGAATCTATGGCTACACCTTC. Protein product: CASSPGTQGIYGYTF. The V and J genes are TRBV18 and TRBJ1-2, with a tentative D call TRBD1 (6 bases). Trimming pared 2 bases from V and 4 bases from J, leaving 14 bases between. This CDR3 spans 15 amino acids. CDR1 and CDR2 from the germline V gene are KGHSH and LQKENI.

The J gene is TRBJ2-5, the V gene TRBV5-4; 11 bases line up with TRBD2. V lost 4 bases to trimming and J lost 4 bases; unmatched junction nucleotides: 9. The CDR3 is made up of 16 amino acids. Germline lookup yields CDR1 SGHNT and CDR2 YYREEE (reference sequence). The CDR3 DNA follows: TGTGCCAGCAGCCCCCCCCGGACTAGCGGGCGAGAGACCCAGTACTTC. It translates to CASSPPRTSGRETQYF.

This chain connects TRBV5-1 to TRBJ2-3; possibly TRBD1 for D (5 bases). The CDR3 is 16 amino acids. The germline CDR1 and CDR2 sequences are SGHRS and YFSETQ. The ends were cut back, 0 bases at V and 2 bases at J, with 13 bases in the middle. Here the CDR3 reads CASSLAGRGITDTQYF. CDR3 DNA sequence: TGCGCCAGCAGCTTGGCAGGGCGAGGAATCACAGATACGCAGTATTTT.

The CDR3 DNA is TGTTCCCTATCCTATAATTCACCCCTCCACTTT. Amino acids: CSLSYNSPLHF. V and J are TRBV21-1 and TRBJ1-6. TRBV21-1 is a pseudogene. The CDR3 contains 11 residues.

This clone occurred a few times. The chain employs TRBV11-2 and TRBJ2-7; 7 bases map to TRBD1. The ends lost 4 bases at V and 0 bases at J; junction bases unmatched: 3. CDR3 length: 14 residues. Germline V gives CDR1 SGHAT, CDR2 FQNNGV. CDR3 in DNA: TGTGCCAGCAGCTCCGACAGGGTCTCCTACGAGCAGTACTTC. It codes for CASSSDRVSYEQYF. Full variable domain (missing parts from reference TRBV11-2 and TRBJ2-7): EAGVAQSPRYKIIEKRQSVAFWCNPISGHATLYWYQQILGQGPKLLIQFQNNGVVDDSQLPKDRFSAERLKGVDSTLKIQPAKLEDSAVYLCASSSDRVSYEQYFGPGTRLTVT.

This chain joins TRBV5-1 and TRBJ2-5; 10 nucleotides agree with TRBD1. This CDR3 region has 17 residues. CDR1 SGHRS and CDR2 YFSETQ come from the germline V gene. V lost 3 bases to trimming and J lost 3 bases; unmatched junction nucleotides: 11. CDR3 region: CASSSDPTGGYEETQYF. The CDR3 DNA is TGCGCCAGCAGCTCCGATCCGACAGGGGGCTACGAAGAGACCCAGTACTTC. The full variable domain, its missing parts supplied by reference TRBV5-1 and TRBJ2-5, is KAGVTQTPRYLIKTRGQQVTLSCSPISGHRSVSWYQQTPGQGLQFLFEYFSETQRNKGNFPGRFSGRQFSNSRSEMNVSTLELGDSALYLCASSSDPTGGYEETQYFGPGTRLLVL.

This chain links TRBV2 with TRBJ2-7; tentative D call: TRBD1 (7 bases). CDR1 and CDR2 (germline): SNHLY, FYNNEI. The length of the CDR3 is 15 residues. V was trimmed by 9 bases and J by 0 bases, leaving 18 bases between them. The CDR3 is CASTREDRSSYEQYF. The CDR3 coding sequence is TGTGCCAGTACCAGGGAGGACAGGAGCTCCTACGAGCAGTACTTC.

The rearrangement joins TRBV4-1 to TRBJ1-2; unclear D gene. The V gene's germline CDR1 is MGHRA and CDR2 YSYEKL. This CDR3 has 15 amino acids. V dropped 0 bases and J dropped 8 bases, with 16 bases sitting between them. CDR3 residues: CASSQDKYEAEGYTF. CDR3 nucleotides: TGCGCCAGCAGCCAAGATAAGTACGAGGCGGAGGGCTACACCTTC.

This clone was detected once. This chain joins TRBV5-1 and TRBJ1-1; the D gene is possibly TRBD1 (6 bases). Germline lookup yields CDR1 SGHRS and CDR2 YFSETQ. The V and J ends lost 7 bases and 2 bases respectively, with 18 bases between them. The CDR3 is 15 amino acids. The CDR3 reads CASSSARTDNTEAFF. The DNA for the CDR3 is TGCGCCAGCTCATCCGCACGGACAGATAACACTGAAGCTTTCTTT.